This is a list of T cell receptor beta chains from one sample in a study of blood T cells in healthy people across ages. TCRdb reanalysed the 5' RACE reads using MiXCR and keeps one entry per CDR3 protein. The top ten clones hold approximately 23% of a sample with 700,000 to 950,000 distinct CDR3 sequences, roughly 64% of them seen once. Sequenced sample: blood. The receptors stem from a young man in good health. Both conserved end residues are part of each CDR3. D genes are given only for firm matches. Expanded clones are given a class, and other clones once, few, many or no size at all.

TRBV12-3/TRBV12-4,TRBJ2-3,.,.,TGTGCCAGCAGTGCTAGAGGGAGCGCAGATACGCAGTATTTT,CASSARGSADTQYF
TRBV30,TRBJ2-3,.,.,TGTGCCTGGAGCACAGATACGCAGTATTTT,CAWSTDTQYF
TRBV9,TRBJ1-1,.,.,TGTGCCAGCAGCGCCGCGGGAGGGTATTCTGAAGCTTTCTTT,CASSAAGGYSEAFF
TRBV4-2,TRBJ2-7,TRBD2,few,TGTGCCAGCAGCGTTAGGGGTCGGTCTGGACTAGCGGGACGCGCGAGCTCCTACGAGCAGTACTTC,CASSVRGRSGLAGRASSYEQYF
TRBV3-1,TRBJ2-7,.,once,TGTGCCAGCAGCCACCGGAACGGCGGGGCTAGCCAAGAGGCCCAGTACTTC,CASSHRNGGASQEAQYF
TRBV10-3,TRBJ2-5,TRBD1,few,TGTGCCATCAGTGAGTCCGGGACAGGGGCTGTGGCCCAGTACTTC,CAISESGTGAVAQYF
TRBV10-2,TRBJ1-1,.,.,TGCGCCAGCAGTGACGAGGCTCGTTACACTGAAGCTTTCTTT,CASSDEARYTEAFF
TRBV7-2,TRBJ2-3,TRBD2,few,TGTGCCAGCAGCATACTAGCGGGAGTGGATACGCAGTATTTT,CASSILAGVDTQYF
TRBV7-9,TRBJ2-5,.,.,TGTGCCAGCACCGAAGACGGGAAAACCTACGAGCGGTACTTC,CASTEDGKTYERYF
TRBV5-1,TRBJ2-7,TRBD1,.,TGCGCCAGCCATCCCCAACCCACAGGGGGGTCCTACGAGCAGTACTTC,CASHPQPTGGSYEQYF
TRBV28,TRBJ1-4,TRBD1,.,TGTGCCAGCAATCCATCCAGGGGGCTAGATGAAAAACTGTTTTTT,CASNPSRGLDEKLFF
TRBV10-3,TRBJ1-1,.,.,TGTGCCGTCCTCGGGGTGAGGGACACTGAAGCTTTCTTT,CAVLGVRDTEAFF
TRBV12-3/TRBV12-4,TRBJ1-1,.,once,TGTGCCAGCAGTTCCCGGGCTCCTGTGGGCACTGAAGCTTTCTTT,CASSSRAPVGTEAFF
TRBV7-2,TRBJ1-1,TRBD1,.,TGTGCCAGCAGCCGAACCGGGACAGGGTCTGAAGCTTTCTTT,CASSRTGTGSEAFF
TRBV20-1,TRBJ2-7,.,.,TGCAGTGCAACAAACTACGAGCAGTACTTC,CSATNYEQYF
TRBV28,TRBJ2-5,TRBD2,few,TGTGCCAGCAGTCATATAGCGGGAGGACCGGAGACCCAGTACTTC,CASSHIAGGPETQYF
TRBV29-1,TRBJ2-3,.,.,TGCAGCGTTGATCGAGGGCTAAGCGATACGCAGTATTTT,CSVDRGLSDTQYF
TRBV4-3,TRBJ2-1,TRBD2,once,TGCGCCAGCAGCCCGGGACTAGTCTACAATGAGCAGTTCTTC,CASSPGLVYNEQFF
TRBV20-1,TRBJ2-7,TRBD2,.,TGCAGTGCTGCCCAGAGCGGGGGGCACGCCGACGAGCAGTACTTC,CSAAQSGGHADEQYF
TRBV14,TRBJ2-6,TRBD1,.,TGTGCCAGCAGCCAAGATTGGACAGGCCCAAAGGCTGGGGCCAACGTCCTGACTTTC,CASSQDWTGPKAGANVLTF
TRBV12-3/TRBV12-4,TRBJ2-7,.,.,TGTGCCAGCAGTTTCGTCCGGGTTTCCTACGAGCAGTACTTC,CASSFVRVSYEQYF
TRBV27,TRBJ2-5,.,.,TGTGCCAGCAGTTTGTGGGGATTTGGTGAGCAGTACTTC,CASSLWGFGEQYF
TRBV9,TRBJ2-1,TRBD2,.,TGTGCCAGCAGCGAGGGAGGTTTATGGGTAGCGGGGTACAATGAGCAGTTCTTC,CASSEGGLWVAGYNEQFF
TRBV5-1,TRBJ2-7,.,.,TGCGCCAGCGCCTCAGGGCCCTCATCCTACGAGCAGTACTTC,CASASGPSSYEQYF
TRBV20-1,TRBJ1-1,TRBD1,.,TGCAGTGCAAAGCGGACAGGCCCCGACACTGAAGCTTTCTTT,CSAKRTGPDTEAFF
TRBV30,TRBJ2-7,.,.,TGTGCCGGGAAGTTCGCCTACGAGCAGTACTTC,CAGKFAYEQYF
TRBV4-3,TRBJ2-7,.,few,TGCGCCAGCAGCCAAACTCCCACCTACGAGCAGTACTTC,CASSQTPTYEQYF
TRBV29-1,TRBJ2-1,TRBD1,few,TGCAGCGTCTCGTTCCCCGACAGGGGCAACAATGAGCAGTTCTTC,CSVSFPDRGNNEQFF
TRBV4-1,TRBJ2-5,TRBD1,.,TGCGCCAGCAGCCAAGCGTCGACCGGGACAGGGTGGATTGAGCAGTACTTC,CASSQASTGTGWIEQYF
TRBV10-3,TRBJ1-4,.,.,TGTGCCATCAGCACAGGGCAATTCGAAAAACTGTTTTTT,CAISTGQFEKLFF
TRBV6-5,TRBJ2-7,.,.,TGTGCCAGCAGCCCCTTTCTAGCGATCGCCTACAATGAGCAGTACTTC,CASSPFLAIAYNEQYF
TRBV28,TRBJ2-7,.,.,TGTGCCAGCAGTTCTTTAGGGCTAGCCGGCGTAAACGAGCAGTACTTC,CASSSLGLAGVNEQYF
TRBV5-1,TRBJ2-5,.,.,TGCGCCAGCAGCTTGCAACGGACACAGGAGACCCAGTACTTC,CASSLQRTQETQYF
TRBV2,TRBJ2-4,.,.,TGTGCCAGCAGCAGCAGCTCGGCCAAAAACATTCAGTACTTC,CASSSSSAKNIQYF
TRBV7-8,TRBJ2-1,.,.,TGTGCCAGCAGTTCGGGGGCCTCCCCGGTGGACAATGAGCAGTTCTTC,CASSSGASPVDNEQFF
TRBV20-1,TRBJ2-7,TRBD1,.,TGCAGTGCCAGCCAGGGGGCGGGGTCGTACGAGCAGTACTTC,CSASQGAGSYEQYF
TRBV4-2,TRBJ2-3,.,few,TGTGCCAGCAGCCAAGATCTTGGAGGGAGGAGCACAGATACGCAGTATTTT,CASSQDLGGRSTDTQYF
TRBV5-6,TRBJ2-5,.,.,TGTGCCAGCAGCGGTAGGGAAGGGCAAGAGACCCAGTACTTC,CASSGREGQETQYF
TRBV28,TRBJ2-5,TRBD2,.,TGTGCCAGCAGTTCCCCGGGACTAGCGGGAGCCAAGCAGTACTTC,CASSSPGLAGAKQYF
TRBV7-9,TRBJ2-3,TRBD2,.,TGTGCCAGCAGCTTAGTACTAGCGGGGGCTACGCAGTATTTT,CASSLVLAGATQYF
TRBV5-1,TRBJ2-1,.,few,TGCGCCAGCAGCCTGGGTGGGAGAGGGGGTGAGCAGTTCTTC,CASSLGGRGGEQFF
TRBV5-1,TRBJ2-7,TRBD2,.,TGCGCCAACAGCCCGTGGGAAGCGGGAGGTGGCGAGCAGTACTTC,CANSPWEAGGGEQYF
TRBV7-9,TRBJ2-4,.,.,TGTGCCAGCAACTTAGGGACTCAAGGGGTTCAGTACTTC,CASNLGTQGVQYF